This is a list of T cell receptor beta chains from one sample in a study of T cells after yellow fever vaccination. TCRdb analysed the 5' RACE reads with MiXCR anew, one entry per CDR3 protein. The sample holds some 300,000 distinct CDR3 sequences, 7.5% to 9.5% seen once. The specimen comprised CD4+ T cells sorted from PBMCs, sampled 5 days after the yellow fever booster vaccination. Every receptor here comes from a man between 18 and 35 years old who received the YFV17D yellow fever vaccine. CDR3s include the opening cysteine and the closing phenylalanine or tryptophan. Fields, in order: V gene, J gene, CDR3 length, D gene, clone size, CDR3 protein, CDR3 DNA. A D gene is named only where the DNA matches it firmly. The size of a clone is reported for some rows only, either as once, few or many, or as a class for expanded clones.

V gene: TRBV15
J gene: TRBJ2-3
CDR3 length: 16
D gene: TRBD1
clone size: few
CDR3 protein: CATRRGETGWADTQYF
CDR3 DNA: TGTGCCACCAGAAGAGGGGAGACAGGGTGGGCAGATACGCAGTATTTT

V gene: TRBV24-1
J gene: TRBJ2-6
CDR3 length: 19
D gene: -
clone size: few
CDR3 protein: CATSDTPLRGYFGANVLTF
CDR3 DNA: TGTGCCACCAGTGATACCCCGTTGAGGGGCTACTTTGGGGCCAACGTCCTGACTTTC

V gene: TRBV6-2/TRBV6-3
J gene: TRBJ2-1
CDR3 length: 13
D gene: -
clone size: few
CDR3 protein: CASAETRGHLQFF
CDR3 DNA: TGTGCCAGCGCCGAGACTCGGGGGCACTTGCAGTTCTTC

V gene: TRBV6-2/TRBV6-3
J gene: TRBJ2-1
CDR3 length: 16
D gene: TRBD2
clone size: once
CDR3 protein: CASSYSYGGFYNEQFF
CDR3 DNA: TGTGCCAGCAGTTACTCGTACGGGGGGTTCTACAATGAGCAGTTCTTC

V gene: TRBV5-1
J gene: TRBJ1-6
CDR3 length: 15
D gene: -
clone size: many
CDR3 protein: CASSLEGQRNSPLHF
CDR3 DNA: TGCGCCAGCAGCTTGGAGGGACAACGTAATTCACCCCTCCACTTT

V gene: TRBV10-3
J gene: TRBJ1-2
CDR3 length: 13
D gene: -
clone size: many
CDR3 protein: CAISELVFYGYTF
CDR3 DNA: TGTGCCATCAGTGAGTTAGTATTCTATGGCTACACCTTC

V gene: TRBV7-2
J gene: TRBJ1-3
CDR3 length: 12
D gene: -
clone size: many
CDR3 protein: CASSFRGNTIYF
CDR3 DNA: TGTGCCAGCAGCTTTCGTGGAAACACCATATATTTT

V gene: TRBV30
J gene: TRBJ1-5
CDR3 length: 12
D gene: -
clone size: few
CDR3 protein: CAWRTGGQPQHF
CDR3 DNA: TGTGCCTGGAGAACGGGGGGTCAGCCCCAGCATTTT

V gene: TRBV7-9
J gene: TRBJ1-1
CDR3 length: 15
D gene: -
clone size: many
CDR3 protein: CASSSPTGARTEAFF
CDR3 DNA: TGTGCCAGCAGCTCACCCACGGGGGCTAGGACTGAAGCTTTCTTT

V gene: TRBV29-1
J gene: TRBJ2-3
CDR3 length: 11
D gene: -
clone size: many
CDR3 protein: CSASDTDTQYF
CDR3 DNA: TGCAGCGCCTCGGACACAGATACGCAGTATTTT

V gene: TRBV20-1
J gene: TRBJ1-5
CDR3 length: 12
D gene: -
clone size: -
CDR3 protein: CSARDRGQPQHF
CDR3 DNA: TGCAGTGCTAGAGATCGGGGCCAGCCCCAGCATTTT

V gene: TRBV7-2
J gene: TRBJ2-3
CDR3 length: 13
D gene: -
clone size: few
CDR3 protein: CASRTGHTDTQYF
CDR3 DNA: TGTGCCAGCAGGACGGGACACACAGATACGCAGTATTTT

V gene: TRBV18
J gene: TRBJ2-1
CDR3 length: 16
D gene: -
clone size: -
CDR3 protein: CASSPPAGSSYNEQFF
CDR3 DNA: TGTGCCAGCTCACCACCGGCAGGGTCCTCCTACAATGAGCAGTTCTTC

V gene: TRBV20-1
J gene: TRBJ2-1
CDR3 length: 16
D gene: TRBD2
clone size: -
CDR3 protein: CSARAFGGSSYNEQFF
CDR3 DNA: TGCAGTGCTAGAGCATTTGGCGGGAGCTCCTACAATGAGCAGTTCTTC

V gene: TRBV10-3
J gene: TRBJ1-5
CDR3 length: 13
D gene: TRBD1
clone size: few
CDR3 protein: CAIIGGWGQPQHF
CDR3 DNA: TGTGCCATCATAGGGGGCTGGGGGCAGCCCCAGCATTTT

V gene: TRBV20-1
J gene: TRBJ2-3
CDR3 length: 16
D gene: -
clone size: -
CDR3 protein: CSASGVSGGRTDTQYF
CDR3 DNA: TGCAGTGCTAGCGGCGTATCAGGGGGGCGCACAGATACGCAGTATTTT

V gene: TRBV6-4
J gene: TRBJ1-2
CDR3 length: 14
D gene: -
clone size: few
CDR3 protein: CASSDEGVGYGYTF
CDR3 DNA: TGTGCCAGCAGTGACGAGGGGGTTGGCTATGGCTACACCTTC

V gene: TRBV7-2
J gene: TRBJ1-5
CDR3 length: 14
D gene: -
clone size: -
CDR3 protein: CASSQGRVEQPQHF
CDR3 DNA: TGTGCCAGCAGCCAAGGGAGGGTTGAGCAGCCCCAGCATTTT

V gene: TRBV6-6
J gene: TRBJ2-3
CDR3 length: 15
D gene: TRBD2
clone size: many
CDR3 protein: CASRGTSGGVDTQYF
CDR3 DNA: TGTGCCAGCAGGGGGACTAGCGGGGGGGTAGATACGCAGTATTTT

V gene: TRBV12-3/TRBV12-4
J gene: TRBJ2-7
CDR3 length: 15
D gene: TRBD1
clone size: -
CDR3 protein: CASSLWDRVANEQYF
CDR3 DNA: TGTGCCAGCAGTTTATGGGACAGGGTTGCAAACGAGCAGTACTTC

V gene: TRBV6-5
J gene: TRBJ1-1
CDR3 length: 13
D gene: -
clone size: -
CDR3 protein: CASRPPGVFEAFF
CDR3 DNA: TGTGCCAGCAGACCACCAGGGGTTTTTGAAGCTTTCTTT

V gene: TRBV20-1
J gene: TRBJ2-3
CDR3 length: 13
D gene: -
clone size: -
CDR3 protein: CSALRGSTDTHYF
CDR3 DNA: TGCAGTGCTCTCCGGGGGAGCACAGATACGCATTATTTT

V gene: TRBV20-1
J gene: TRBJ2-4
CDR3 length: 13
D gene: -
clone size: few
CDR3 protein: CSAGGIAKNIQYF
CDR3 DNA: TGCAGTGCTGGCGGAATAGCCAAAAACATTCAGTACTTC

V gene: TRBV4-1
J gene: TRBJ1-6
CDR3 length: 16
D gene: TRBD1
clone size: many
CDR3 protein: CASSRGPTGERSPLHF
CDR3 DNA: TGCGCCAGCAGCCGCGGCCCCACAGGGGAAAGATCACCCCTCCACTTT

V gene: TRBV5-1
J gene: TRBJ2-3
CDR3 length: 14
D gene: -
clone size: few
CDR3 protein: CASSQQGIADTQYF
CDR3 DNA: TGCGCCAGCAGCCAACAGGGTATCGCAGATACGCAGTATTTT

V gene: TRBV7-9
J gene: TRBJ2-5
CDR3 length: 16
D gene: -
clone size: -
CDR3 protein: CASSRMRAGPQETQYF
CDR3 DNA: TGTGCCAGCAGCCGCATGAGGGCAGGTCCCCAAGAGACCCAGTACTTC

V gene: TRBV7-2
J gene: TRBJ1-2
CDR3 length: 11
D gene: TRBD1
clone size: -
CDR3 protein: CASSFRGGYTF
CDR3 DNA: TGTGCCAGCAGCTTCAGGGGGGGCTACACCTTC

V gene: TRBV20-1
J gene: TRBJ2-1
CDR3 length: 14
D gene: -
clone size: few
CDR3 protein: CSAPGAGRYNEQFF
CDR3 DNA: TGCAGTGCTCCCGGGGCAGGGCGGTACAATGAGCAGTTCTTC

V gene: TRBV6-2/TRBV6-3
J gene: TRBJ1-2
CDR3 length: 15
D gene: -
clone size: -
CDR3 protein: CASSRPPANNYGYTF
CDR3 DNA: TGTGCCAGCAGCCGCCCCCCGGCTAATAACTATGGCTACACCTTC

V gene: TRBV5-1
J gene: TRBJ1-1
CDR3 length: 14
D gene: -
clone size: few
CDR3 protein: CASSLGSIRPEAFF
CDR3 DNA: TGCGCCAGCAGCTTGGGGTCCATCAGGCCTGAAGCTTTCTTT

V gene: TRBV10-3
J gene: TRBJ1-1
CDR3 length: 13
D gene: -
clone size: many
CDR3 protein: CAAGWVLNTEAFF
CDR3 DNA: TGTGCCGCCGGATGGGTCCTGAACACTGAAGCTTTCTTT

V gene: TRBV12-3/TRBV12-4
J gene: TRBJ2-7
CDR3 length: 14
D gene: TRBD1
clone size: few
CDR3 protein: CASRRTGGSYEQYF
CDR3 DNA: TGTGCCAGCAGGCGGACAGGGGGCAGCTACGAGCAGTACTTC

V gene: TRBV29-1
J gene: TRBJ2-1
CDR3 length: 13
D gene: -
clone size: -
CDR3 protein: CSVAGQNYNEQFF
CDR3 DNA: TGCAGCGTAGCGGGACAGAATTACAATGAGCAGTTCTTC

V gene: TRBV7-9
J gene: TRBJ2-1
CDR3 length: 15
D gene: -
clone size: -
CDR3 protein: CASSLRTRSKNEQFF
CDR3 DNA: TGTGCCAGCAGCTTAAGAACTAGATCGAAGAATGAGCAGTTCTTC

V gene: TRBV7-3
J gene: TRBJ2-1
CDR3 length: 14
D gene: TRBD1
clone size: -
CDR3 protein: CASSWGQSYNEQFF
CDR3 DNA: TGTGCCAGCAGCTGGGGACAGTCCTACAATGAGCAGTTCTTC

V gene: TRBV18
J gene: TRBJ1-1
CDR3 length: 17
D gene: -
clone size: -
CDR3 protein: CASSPPAGQSLNTEAFF
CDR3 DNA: TGTGCCAGCTCACCACCAGCAGGACAGAGCCTGAACACTGAAGCTTTCTTT

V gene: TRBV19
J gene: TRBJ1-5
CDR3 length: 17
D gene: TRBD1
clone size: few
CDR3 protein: CASTLGAGGVSNQPQHF
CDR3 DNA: TGTGCCAGTACCCTAGGGGCAGGGGGGGTTAGCAATCAGCCCCAGCATTTT

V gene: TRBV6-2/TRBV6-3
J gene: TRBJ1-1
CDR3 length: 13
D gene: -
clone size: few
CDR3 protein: CASSPHRAPEAFF
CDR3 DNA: TGTGCCAGCAGTCCTCACAGGGCCCCTGAAGCTTTCTTT

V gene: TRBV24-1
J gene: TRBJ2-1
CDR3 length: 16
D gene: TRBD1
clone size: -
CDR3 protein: CATSDRTGTSYNEQFF
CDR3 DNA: TGTGCCACCAGTGACCGGACAGGGACGTCCTACAATGAGCAGTTCTTC

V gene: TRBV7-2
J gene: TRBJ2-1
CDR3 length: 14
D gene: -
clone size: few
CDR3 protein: CASSLEGPRNEQFF
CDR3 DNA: TGTGCCAGCAGCTTAGAGGGCCCGAGGAATGAGCAGTTCTTC

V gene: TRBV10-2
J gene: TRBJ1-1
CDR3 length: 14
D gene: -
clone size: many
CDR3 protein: CASSAAGYNTEAFF
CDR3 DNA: TGCGCCAGCAGTGCGGCGGGATATAACACTGAAGCTTTCTTT

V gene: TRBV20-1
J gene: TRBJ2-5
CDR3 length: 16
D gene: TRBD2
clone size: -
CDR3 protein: CSASIIAGAVGETQYF
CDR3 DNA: TGCAGTGCTAGTATAATAGCGGGGGCTGTGGGGGAGACCCAGTACTTC

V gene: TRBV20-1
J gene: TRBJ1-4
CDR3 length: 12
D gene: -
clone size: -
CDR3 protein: CSASSRIEKLFF
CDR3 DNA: TGCAGTGCTAGCTCTAGGATTGAAAAACTGTTTTTT

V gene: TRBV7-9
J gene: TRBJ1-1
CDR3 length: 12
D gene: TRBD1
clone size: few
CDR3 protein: CASSQGQGEAFF
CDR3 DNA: TGTGCCAGCAGCCAAGGACAGGGAGAAGCTTTCTTT

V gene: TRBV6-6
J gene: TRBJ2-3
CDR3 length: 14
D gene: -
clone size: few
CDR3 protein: CASSPYPVTDTQYF
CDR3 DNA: TGTGCCAGCAGTCCGTACCCGGTCACAGATACGCAGTATTTT

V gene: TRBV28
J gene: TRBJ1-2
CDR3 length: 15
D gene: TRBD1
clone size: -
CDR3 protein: CASSTHGQGADGYTF
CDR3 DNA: TGTGCCAGCAGCACTCATGGACAGGGGGCAGATGGCTACACCTTC

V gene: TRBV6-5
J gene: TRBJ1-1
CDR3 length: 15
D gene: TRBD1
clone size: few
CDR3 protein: CASSYSGQRNTEAFF
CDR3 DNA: TGTGCCAGCAGTTACTCGGGACAGAGAAACACTGAAGCTTTCTTT

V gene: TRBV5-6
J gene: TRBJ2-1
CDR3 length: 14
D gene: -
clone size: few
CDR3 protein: CASSFFSPGDTRFF
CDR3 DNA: TGTGCCAGCAGCTTCTTCTCTCCGGGAGACACTCGGTTCTTC

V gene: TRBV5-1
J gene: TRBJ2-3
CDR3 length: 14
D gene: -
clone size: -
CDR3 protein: CASSLGGPSDTQYF
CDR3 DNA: TGCGCCAGCAGCTTGGGGGGGCCATCAGATACGCAGTATTTT

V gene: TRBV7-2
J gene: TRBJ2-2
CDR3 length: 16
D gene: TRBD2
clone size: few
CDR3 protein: CASSLTGTSFTGELFF
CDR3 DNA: TGTGCCAGCAGCTTGACCGGGACTAGCTTTACCGGGGAGCTGTTTTTT